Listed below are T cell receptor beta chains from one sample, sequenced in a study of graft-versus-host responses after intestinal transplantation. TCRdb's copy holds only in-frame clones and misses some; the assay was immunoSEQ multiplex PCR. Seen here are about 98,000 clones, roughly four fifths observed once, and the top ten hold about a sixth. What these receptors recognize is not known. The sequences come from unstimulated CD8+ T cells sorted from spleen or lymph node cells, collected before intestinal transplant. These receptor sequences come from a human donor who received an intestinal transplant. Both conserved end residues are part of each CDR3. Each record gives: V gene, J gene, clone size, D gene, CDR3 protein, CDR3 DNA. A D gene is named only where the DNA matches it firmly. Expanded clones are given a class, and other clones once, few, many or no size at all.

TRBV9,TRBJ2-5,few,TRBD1,CASSPRTGGQETQYF,TGTGCCAGCAGCCCTCGGACAGGGGGCCAAGAGACCCAGTACTTC
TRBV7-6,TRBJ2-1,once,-,CASSFPGNEQFF,TGTGCCAGCAGCTTTCCTGGGAATGAGCAGTTCTTC
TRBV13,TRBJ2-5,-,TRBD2,CASSLGLAGPSDGETQYF,TGTGCCAGCAGCTTAGGACTAGCGGGACCCTCGGACGGAGAGACCCAGTACTTC
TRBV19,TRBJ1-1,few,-,CASSIIVGTEAFF,TGTGCCAGTAGTATAATTGTAGGAACTGAAGCTTTCTTT
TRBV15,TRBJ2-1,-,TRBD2,CATSRVPPPLAEKGNEQFF,TGTGCCACCAGCAGAGTCCCCCCCCCACTAGCGGAAAAAGGGAATGAGCAGTTCTTC
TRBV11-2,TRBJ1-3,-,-,CASTLLLGNTIYF,TGTGCCAGCACCCTCCTCCTTGGAAACACCATATATTTT
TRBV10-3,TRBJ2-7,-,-,CAISESWFTYEQYF,TGTGCCATCAGTGAGTCGTGGTTTACCTACGAGCAGTACTTC
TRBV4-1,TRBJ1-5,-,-,CASSPRGGNQPQHF,TGCGCCAGCAGCCCCCGAGGGGGCAATCAGCCCCAGCATTTT
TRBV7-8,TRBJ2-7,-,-,CASSLNALRQEKTYEQYF,TGTGCCAGCAGCTTAAACGCCCTCCGTCAGGAAAAAACCTACGAGCAGTACTTC
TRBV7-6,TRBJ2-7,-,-,CASSLGGRGEQYF,TGTGCCAGCAGCTTAGGGGGTAGAGGCGAGCAGTACTTC
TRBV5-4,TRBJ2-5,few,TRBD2,CASSLGLAGLQETQYF,TGTGCCAGCAGCTTGGGACTAGCGGGTCTCCAAGAGACCCAGTACTTC
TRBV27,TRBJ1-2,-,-,CASSLGGGYGYTF,TGTGCCAGCAGTCTCGGGGGCGGGTATGGCTACACCTTC
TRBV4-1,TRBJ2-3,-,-,CASSSPPGITGTDTQYF,TGCGCCAGCAGCTCTCCCCCGGGAATAACGGGCACAGATACGCAGTATTTT
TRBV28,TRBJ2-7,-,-,CASSYTILQGARSYEQYF,TGTGCCAGCAGTTATACGATACTACAGGGCGCGCGTTCCTACGAGCAGTACTTC
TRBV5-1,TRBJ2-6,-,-,CASSPSIAGANVLTF,TGCGCCAGCAGCCCCTCTATAGCTGGGGCCAACGTCCTGACTTTC
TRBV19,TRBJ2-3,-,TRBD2,CAGSEETSGRMIDTQYF,TGTGCCGGTAGTGAGGAGACTAGCGGGAGGATGATAGATACGCAGTATTTT
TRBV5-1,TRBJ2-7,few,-,CASSLDYEQYF,TGCGCCAGCAGCTTGGACTACGAGCAGTACTTC
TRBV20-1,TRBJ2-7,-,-,CSAAPSYEQYF,TGCAGTGCGGCACCCTCCTACGAGCAGTACTTC
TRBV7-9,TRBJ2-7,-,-,CASSFFSYEQYF,TGTGCCAGCAGCTTTTTCTCCTACGAGCAGTACTTC
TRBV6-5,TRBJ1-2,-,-,CASSYSFGVDGYTF,TGTGCCAGCAGTTACTCTTTCGGGGTGGATGGCTACACCTTC
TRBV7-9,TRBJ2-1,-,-,CASSLAPALEQFF,TGTGCCAGCAGCTTAGCGCCGGCCCTCGAGCAGTTCTTC
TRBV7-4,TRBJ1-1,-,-,CASSLGNRANTEAFF,TGTGCCAGCAGCTTAGGTAATAGGGCGAACACTGAAGCTTTCTTT
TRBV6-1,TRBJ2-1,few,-,CASSESQGGMGNEQFF,TGTGCCAGCAGTGAATCGCAGGGTGGGATGGGGAATGAGCAGTTCTTC
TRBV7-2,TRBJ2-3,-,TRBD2,CASSSTLAGGDTQYF,TGTGCCAGCAGCTCAACCCTAGCGGGGGGAGATACGCAGTATTTT
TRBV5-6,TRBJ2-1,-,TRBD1,CASSTLFSTGGMGEQFF,TGTGCCAGCAGCACCCTTTTTTCGACAGGGGGTATGGGTGAGCAGTTCTTC
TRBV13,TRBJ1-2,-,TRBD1,CASSLGTGSYGYTF,TGTGCCAGCAGCTTAGGGACAGGGTCCTATGGCTACACCTTC
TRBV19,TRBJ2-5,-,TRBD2,CASSWTSGGSETQYF,TGTGCCAGTAGTTGGACTAGCGGGGGGTCGGAGACCCAGTACTTC
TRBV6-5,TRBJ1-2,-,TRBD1,CASSYAGDREDYTF,TGTGCCAGCAGTTACGCTGGGGACAGGGAGGACTACACCTTC
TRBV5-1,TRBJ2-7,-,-,CARGKLAVEQYF,TGCGCCAGGGGGAAACTAGCTGTCGAGCAGTACTTC
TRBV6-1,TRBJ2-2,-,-,CASSGSETGELFF,TGTGCCAGCAGTGGTAGTGAGACCGGGGAGCTGTTTTTT
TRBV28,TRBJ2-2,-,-,CASSFSRTGELFF,TGTGCCAGCAGTTTTTCGCGGACCGGGGAGCTGTTTTTT
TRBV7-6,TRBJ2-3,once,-,CASSPTPGITDTQYF,TGTGCCAGCAGTCCGACCCCAGGGATCACGGATACGCAGTATTTT
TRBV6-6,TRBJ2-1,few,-,CASSPQEYEQFF,TGTGCCAGCAGTCCCCAAGAGTATGAGCAGTTCTTC
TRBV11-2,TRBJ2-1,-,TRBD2,CASSLGPGLGYNEQFF,TGTGCCAGCAGCTTAGGACCGGGACTAGGCTACAATGAGCAGTTCTTC
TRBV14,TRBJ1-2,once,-,CASSQERSGPYGYTF,TGTGCCAGCAGCCAAGAGCGGTCAGGACCCTATGGCTACACCTTC
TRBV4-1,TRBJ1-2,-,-,CASSRSKEINYGYTF,TGCGCCAGCAGCCGGTCGAAGGAGATCAACTATGGCTACACCTTC
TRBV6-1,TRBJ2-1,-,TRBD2,CASSAVAGFDNEQFF,TGTGCCAGCAGTGCCGTAGCGGGATTCGACAATGAGCAGTTCTTC
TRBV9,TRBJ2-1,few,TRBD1,CASSLTGSPYNEQFF,TGTGCCAGCAGCTTGACAGGGTCCCCCTACAATGAGCAGTTCTTC
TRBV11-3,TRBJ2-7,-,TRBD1,CASSLDRIDRGYEQYF,TGTGCCAGCAGCTTAGATCGGATTGACAGGGGGTACGAGCAGTACTTC
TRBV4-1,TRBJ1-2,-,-,CASSQLQGVNYGYTF,TGCGCCAGCAGCCAGTTACAGGGAGTCAACTATGGCTACACCTTC
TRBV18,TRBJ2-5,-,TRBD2,CASSGTSGSGETQYF,TGTGCCAGCTCCGGGACTAGCGGGAGCGGTGAGACCCAGTACTTC
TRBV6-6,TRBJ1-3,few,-,CASSYNSGNTIYF,TGTGCCAGCAGTTACAACTCTGGAAACACCATATATTTT
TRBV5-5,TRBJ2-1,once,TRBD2,CASSWRGKLAGRYNEQFF,TGTGCCAGCAGCTGGCGCGGAAAACTAGCGGGGCGTTACAATGAGCAGTTCTTC
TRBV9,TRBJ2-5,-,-,CASSGRDFQETQYF,TGTGCCAGCAGCGGCCGGGACTTTCAAGAGACCCAGTACTTC
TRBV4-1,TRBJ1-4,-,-,CASSQESGTRNEKLFF,TGCGCCAGCAGCCAAGAGTCCGGGACGAGAAATGAAAAACTGTTTTTT
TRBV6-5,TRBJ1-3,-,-,CASSYTGGGNTIYF,TGTGCCAGCAGTTATACCGGTGGGGGAAACACCATATATTTT
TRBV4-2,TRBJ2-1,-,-,CASSTSLSWNEQFF,TGTGCCAGCAGCACGAGCCTGTCGTGGAATGAGCAGTTCTTC
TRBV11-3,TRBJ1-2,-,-,CASSLEGGARDSYGYTF,TGTGCCAGCAGCTTAGAAGGGGGGGCCCGAGATTCATACGGCTACACCTTC
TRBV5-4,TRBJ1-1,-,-,CASSLEGGDTEAFF,TGTGCCAGCAGCTTGGAGGGAGGGGACACTGAAGCTTTCTTT
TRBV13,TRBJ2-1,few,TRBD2,CASSSGLAGGESYNEQFF,TGTGCCAGCAGCTCGGGACTAGCGGGAGGTGAATCCTACAATGAGCAGTTCTTC
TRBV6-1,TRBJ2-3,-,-,CASSSTDTQYF,TGTGCCAGCAGTTCCACAGATACGCAGTATTTT
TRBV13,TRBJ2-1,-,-,CASSRRGIDEQFF,TGTGCCAGCAGCCGGCGGGGTATCGATGAGCAGTTCTTC
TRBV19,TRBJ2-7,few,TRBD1,CASTPGTGWGLDEQYF,TGTGCCAGTACTCCCGGGACAGGGTGGGGGTTGGACGAGCAGTACTTC
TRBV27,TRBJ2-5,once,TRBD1,CASSPLTGAEYQETQYF,TGTGCCAGCTCCCCACTTACAGGGGCGGAGTACCAAGAGACCCAGTACTTC